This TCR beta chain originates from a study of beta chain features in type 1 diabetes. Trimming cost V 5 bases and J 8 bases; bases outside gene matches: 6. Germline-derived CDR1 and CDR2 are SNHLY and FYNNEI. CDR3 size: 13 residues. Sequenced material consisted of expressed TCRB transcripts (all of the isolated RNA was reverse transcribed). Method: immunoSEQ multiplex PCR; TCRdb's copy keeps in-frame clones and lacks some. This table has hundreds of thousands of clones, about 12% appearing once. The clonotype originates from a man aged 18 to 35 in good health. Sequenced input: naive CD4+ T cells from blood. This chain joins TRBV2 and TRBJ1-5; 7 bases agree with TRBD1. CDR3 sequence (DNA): TGTGCCAGCAGTAACAGGGGAGAGAAGCCCCAGCATTTT. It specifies CASSNRGEKPQHF.